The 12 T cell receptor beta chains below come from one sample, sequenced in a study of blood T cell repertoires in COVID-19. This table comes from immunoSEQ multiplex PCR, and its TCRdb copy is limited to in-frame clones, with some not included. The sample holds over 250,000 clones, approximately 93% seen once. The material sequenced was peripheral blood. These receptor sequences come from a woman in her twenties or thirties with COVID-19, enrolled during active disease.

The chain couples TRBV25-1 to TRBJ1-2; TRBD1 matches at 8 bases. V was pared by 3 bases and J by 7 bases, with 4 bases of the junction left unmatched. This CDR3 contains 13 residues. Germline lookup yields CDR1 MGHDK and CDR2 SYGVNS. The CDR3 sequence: CASSDRGLGGYTF. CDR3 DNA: TGTGCCAGCAGTGACAGGGGGCTGGGTGGCTACACCTTC.

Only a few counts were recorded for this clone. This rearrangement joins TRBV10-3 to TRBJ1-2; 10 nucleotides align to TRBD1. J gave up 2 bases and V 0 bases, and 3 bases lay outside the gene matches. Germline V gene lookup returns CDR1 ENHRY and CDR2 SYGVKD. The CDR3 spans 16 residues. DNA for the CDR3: TGTGCCATCAGTGAGTCGTCGGGACAGGGGAACTATGGCTACACCTTC. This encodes CAISESSGQGNYGYTF.

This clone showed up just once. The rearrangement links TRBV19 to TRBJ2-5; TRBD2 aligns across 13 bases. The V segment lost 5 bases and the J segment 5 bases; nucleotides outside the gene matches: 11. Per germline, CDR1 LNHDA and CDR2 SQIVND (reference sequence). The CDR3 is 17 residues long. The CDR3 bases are TGTGCCAGTAGTTCGTCAGCCGGACTAGCGGGAGTCGAGACCCAGTACTTC. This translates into CASSSSAGLAGVETQYF.

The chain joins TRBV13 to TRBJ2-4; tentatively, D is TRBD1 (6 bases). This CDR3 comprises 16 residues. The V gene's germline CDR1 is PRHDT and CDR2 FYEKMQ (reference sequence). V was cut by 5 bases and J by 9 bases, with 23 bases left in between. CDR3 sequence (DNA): TGTGCCAGCAGCCCCCCAGGGCAGGGGATCATGGGCATTCAGTACTTC. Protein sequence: CASSPPGQGIMGIQYF.

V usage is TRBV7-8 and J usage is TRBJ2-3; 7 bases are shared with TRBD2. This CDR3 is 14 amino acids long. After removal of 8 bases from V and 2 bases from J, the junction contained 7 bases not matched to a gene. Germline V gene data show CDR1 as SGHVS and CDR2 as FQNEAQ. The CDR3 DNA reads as TGTGCCAGCGACCTGGGACTACTCACAGATACGCAGTATTTT. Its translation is CASDLGLLTDTQYF.

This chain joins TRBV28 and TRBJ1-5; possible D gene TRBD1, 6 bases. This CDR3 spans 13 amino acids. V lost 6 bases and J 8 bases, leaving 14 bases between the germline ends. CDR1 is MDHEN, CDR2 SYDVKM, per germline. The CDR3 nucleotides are TGTGCCAGCAGGCGACAGGTGGAGAAGCCCCAGCATTTT. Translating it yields CASRRQVEKPQHF.

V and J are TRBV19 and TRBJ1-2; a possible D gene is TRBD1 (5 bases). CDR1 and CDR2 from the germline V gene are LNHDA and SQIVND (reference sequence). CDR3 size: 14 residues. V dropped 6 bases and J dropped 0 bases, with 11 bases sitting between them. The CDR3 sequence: CASRGTLANYGYTF. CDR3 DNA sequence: TGTGCCAGTAGGGGGACTCTAGCTAACTATGGCTACACCTTC.

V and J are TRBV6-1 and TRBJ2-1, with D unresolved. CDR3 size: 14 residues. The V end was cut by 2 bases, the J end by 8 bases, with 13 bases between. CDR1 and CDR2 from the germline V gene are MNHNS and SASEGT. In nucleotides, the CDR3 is TGTGCCAGCAGTGAAAATCCTAGTAGTTATGAGCAGTTCTTC. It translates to CASSENPSSYEQFF.

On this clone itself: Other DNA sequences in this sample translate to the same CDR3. In DNA form, the CDR3 reads TGTGCCAGCAGCCCCGGGCTAGCCGTATACAATGAGCAGTTCTTC. This sequence encodes CASSPGLAVYNEQFF. V and J are TRBV5-8 and TRBJ2-1, with a tentative D call TRBD2 (5 bases). The V gene's germline CDR1 is SGHTS and CDR2 YDEGEE. V was clipped by 4 bases and J by 4 bases, with 15 bases between them. The CDR3 is 15 amino acids.

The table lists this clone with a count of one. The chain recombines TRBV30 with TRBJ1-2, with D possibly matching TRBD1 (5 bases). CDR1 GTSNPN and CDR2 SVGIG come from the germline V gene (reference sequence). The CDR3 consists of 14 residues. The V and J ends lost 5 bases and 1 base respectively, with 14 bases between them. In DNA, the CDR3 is TGTGCCTGGGGGGTCAGGGCCCTTAACTATGGCTACACCTTC. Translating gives CAWGVRALNYGYTF.

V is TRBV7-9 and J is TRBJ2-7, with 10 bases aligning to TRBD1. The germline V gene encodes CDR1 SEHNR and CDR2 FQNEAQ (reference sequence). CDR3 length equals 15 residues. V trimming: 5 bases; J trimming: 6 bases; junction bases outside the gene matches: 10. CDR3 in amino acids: CASSPETGGYAEQYF. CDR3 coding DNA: TGTGCCAGCAGCCCAGAGACAGGGGGCTATGCCGAGCAGTACTTC. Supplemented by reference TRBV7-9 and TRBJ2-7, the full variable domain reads DTGVSQNPRHKITKRGQNVTFRCDPISEHNRLYWYRQTLGQGPEFLTYFQNEAQLEKSRLLSDRFSAERPKGSFSTLEIQRTEQGDSAMYLCASSPETGGYAEQYFGPGTRLTVT.

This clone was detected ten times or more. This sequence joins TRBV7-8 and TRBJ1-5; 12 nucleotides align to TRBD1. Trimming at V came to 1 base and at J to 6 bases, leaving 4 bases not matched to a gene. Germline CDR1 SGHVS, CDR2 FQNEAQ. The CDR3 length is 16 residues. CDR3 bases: TGTGCCAGCAGCTTAGGGGACAGGGGGCAGGGTCAGCCCCAGCATTTT. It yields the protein CASSLGDRGQGQPQHF.